The 7 T cell receptor beta chains listed next were all sequenced from one sample in a study of cytomegalovirus exposure and HLA in healthy donors (dated by TCRdb to about 2017). The library was obtained by the immunoSEQ multiplex PCR assay. For the multiplex PCR, a mixture combining 60 forward primers for TCR Vbeta segments and 13 reverse primers for TCR Jbeta segments was used. As stored in TCRdb, this immuneACCESS dataset retains in-frame rearrangements with V and J assigned. A fraction of the clones does not appear; measured against another copy, unresolved V genes explain less than half of the discrepancy, and the remainder lacks a known reason. This sample's table lists some 110,000 clones. The ten top clones hold over 0.8% of the sample. The sequenced material came from PBMCs. The receptors were sampled from a man between 18 and 35 years old in good health and CMV-seronegative.

The V gene is TRBV6-1, the J gene TRBJ2-7; 11 positions match TRBD1. The trim removed 7 bases at V and 4 bases at J, leaving 9 bases unmatched. Germline values: CDR1 MNHNS, CDR2 SASEGT. The length of the CDR3 is 15 residues. CDR3 sequence reads: CASIMRTGGLYEQYF. CDR3 DNA sequence: TGTGCCAGCATTATGAGGACAGGGGGCTTATACGAGCAGTACTTC.

The rearrangement joins TRBV5-1 to TRBJ1-2; D gene unclear. V gave up 3 bases and J gave up 8 bases, with 11 bases separating them. Looked up from germline, CDR1 is SGHRS and CDR2 is YFSETQ. CDR3 length: 12 amino acids. Here the CDR3 DNA reads TGCGCCAGCAGCTCGTCGAGGTCCGGCTACACCTTC. Translating gives CASSSSRSGYTF.

The gene calls are TRBV9 and TRBJ2-3; unclear D gene. Trimming pared 0 bases from V and 2 bases from J, leaving 13 bases between. This CDR3 comprises 16 residues. The V gene's germline CDR1 is SGDLS and CDR2 YYNGEE. This CDR3 reads CASSVEPNPPTDTQYF. The CDR3 region has the DNA TGTGCCAGCAGCGTAGAGCCTAACCCCCCCACAGATACGCAGTATTTT. Full variable domain (outside the CDR3, taken from reference TRBV9 and TRBJ2-3): DSGVTQTPKHLITATGQRVTLRCSPRSGDLSVYWYQQSLDQGLQFLIQYYNGEERAKGNILERFSAQQFPDLHSELNLSSLELGDSALYFCASSVEPNPPTDTQYFGPGTRLTVL.

The rearrangement uses TRBV12-1 and TRBJ1-2; the table's D gene call, TRBD1, was not cross checked with the DNA. TRBV12-1 is classified as a pseudogene. The CDR3 loop spans 17 amino acids. CDR3 nucleotide sequence: TGTGCCAGCAGCTTTGCCAGGGACAGGGGGCAGAGCTATGGCTACACCTTC. Translated, it gives CASSFARDRGQSYGYTF.

The rearrangement links TRBV4-1 to TRBJ2-3; a possible D gene is TRBD2 (5 bases). The CDR3 consists of 17 residues. Germline loops: CDR1 MGHRA, CDR2 YSYEKL. Trimming stripped 2 bases from V and 0 bases from J, with 15 bases between. CDR3 region: CASSQPIMGASTDTQYF. CDR3 DNA sequence: TGCGCCAGCAGCCAACCAATAATGGGAGCTAGCACAGATACGCAGTATTTT.

The chain links TRBV6-1 to TRBJ2-7; TRBD2 might be the D (5 bases). Germline CDR1 reads MNHNS; CDR2 reads SASEGT. V gave up 0 bases and J gave up 3 bases, with 9 bases separating them. The CDR3 spans 14 residues. Written as DNA, the CDR3 is TGTGCCAGCAGTGAAGCGAGGGTACTCTACGAGCAGTACTTC. Translation gives CASSEARVLYEQYF.

V usage is TRBV27 and J usage is TRBJ1-1, with TRBD1 as a possible D gene (5 bases). This CDR3 is 16 amino acids long. With 6 bases removed from V and 4 bases from J, the gap between germline ends came to 21 bases. Germline V CDR1 and CDR2: MNHEY, SMNVEV (reference sequence). The CDR3 region is CASSLGVGQGGTEAFF. CDR3 sequence (DNA): TGTGCCAGCAGCCTAGGGGTTGGGCAGGGCGGCACTGAAGCTTTCTTT.